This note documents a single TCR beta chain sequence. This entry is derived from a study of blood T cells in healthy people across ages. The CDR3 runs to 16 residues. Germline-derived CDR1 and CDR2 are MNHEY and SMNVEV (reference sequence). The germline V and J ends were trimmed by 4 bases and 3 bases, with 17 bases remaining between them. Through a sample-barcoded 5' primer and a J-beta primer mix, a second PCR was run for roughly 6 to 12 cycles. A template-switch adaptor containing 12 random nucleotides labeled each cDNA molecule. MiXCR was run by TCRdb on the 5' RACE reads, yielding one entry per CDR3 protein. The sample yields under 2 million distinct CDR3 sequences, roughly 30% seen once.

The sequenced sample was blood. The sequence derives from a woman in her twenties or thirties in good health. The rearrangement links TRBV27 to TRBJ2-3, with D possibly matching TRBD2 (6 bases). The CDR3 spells CASSSPTSRDTDTQYF. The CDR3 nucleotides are TGTGCCAGCAGTTCCCCTACTAGCAGGGATACAGATACGCAGTATTTT.